This entry is about one T cell receptor (beta chain). Its antigen is undetermined. This sample was included in a study of cytomegalovirus exposure and HLA in healthy donors. General study findings and limits: Sequencing likely generated an artifact that appeared as a cluster of highly shared sequence variants. Among immune exposure information, only CMV serostatus was available.

Germline CDR1 SGHRS, CDR2 YFSETQ. This CDR3 comprises 14 residues. The V and J ends lost 4 bases and 7 bases, in that order; junction bases with no gene match: 6. PCR was performed using 60 Vbeta and 13 Jbeta primers. Clones were sequenced by immunoSEQ multiplex PCR, and TCRdb holds only the in-frame ones, with some missing. The data show over 150,000 clones, roughly 77% seen once. The sample taken for sequencing was PBMCs. The TCR sequence derives from a man under 40 in good health and CMV-seropositive. The gene calls are TRBV5-1 and TRBJ2-2, with 8 positions matching TRBD1. CDR3: CASSIGQGSGELFF. DNA of the CDR3: TGCGCCAGCAGCATCGGACAGGGTAGCGGGGAGCTGTTTTTT.